This T cell receptor (beta chain) stems from a study of T cell responses to AZD1222 COVID-19 vaccine. The germline V gene has CDR1 MNHEY and CDR2 SVGAGI. Trimming removed 6 bases from V and 4 bases from J; junction bases left unmatched: 0. The CDR3 extends over 11 amino acids. Sequencing was performed with immunoSEQ multiplex PCR; in TCRdb, only in-frame clones are kept and a portion is missing. The table includes more than 15,000 clones, about 90% detected once. This receptor was obtained from an adult who received the AZD1222 COVID-19 vaccine. The sample was peripheral blood, taken 28 days after the second AZD1222 dose. The chain recombines TRBV6-5 with TRBJ2-7; 7 bases match TRBD2. CDR3 sequence: CASSGGYEQYV. For the CDR3, the DNA is TGTGCCAGCAGCGGGGGGTACGAGCAGTACGTC.